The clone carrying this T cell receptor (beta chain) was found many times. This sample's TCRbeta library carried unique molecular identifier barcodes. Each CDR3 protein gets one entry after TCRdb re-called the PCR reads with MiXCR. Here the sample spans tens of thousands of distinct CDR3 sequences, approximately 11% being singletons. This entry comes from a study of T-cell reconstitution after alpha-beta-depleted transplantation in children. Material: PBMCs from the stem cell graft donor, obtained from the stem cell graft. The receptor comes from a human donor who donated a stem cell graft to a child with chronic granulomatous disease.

In nucleotides, the CDR3 is TGTGCCAGCAGTTTATTAGCGGACCTCTCCTACGAGCAGTACTTC. This gives the protein CASSLLADLSYEQYF. The chain joins TRBV27 to TRBJ2-7, with D possibly being TRBD2 (6 bases). Trimming removed 1 base from V and 0 bases from J, with 10 bases in between. The CDR3 length is 15 residues. Germline V gene data show CDR1 as MNHEY and CDR2 as SMNVEV (reference sequence).